The clone carrying this T cell receptor beta chain was recorded at least ten times. Using its own MiXCR run on the 5' RACE reads, TCRdb lists one record per CDR3 protein. The table shows 110,000 or so distinct CDR3 sequences, with 3% to 3.5% occurring only once. V shed 1 base and J shed 6 bases, with 9 bases lying between them. The germline CDR1 and CDR2 sequences are SGHRS and YFSETQ. The CDR3 extends over 13 amino acids. These data originate in a study of neurological immune-mediated disorders. About the study: Disease course was recorded as relapsing-remitting for about 31 and secondary progressive for 3 of the 34 multiple sclerosis patients.

Sequencing was done on a sample of PBMCs. The source of this sequence is a woman aged 30 to 39 with multiple sclerosis. The chain carries TRBV5-1 and TRBJ2-3, with D hard to call. CDR3 coding DNA: TGCGCCAGCAGCTTGTTTCCAGTGGATACGCAGTATTTT. It is translated as CASSLFPVDTQYF. The whole variable domain, filled in from reference TRBV5-1 and TRBJ2-3, reads KAGVTQTPRYLIKTRGQQVTLSCSPISGHRSVSWYQQTPGQGLQFLFEYFSETQRNKGNFPGRFSGRQFSNSRSEMNVSTLELGDSALYLCASSLFPVDTQYFGPGTRLTVL.